This T cell receptor beta chain emerged from a study of CD8+CD57+ T cells in acquired aplastic anemia. By flow cytometry, patients selected for sequencing had shown an expansion of CD8+CD57+ cells. There are many counts of this clonotype. Germline trimming cut 4 bases from V and 0 bases from J; bases unmatched to any gene: 5. The CDR3 length is 16 residues. Germline CDR1 SEHNR, CDR2 FQNEAQ (reference sequence). Profiling that covered TCR beta VDJ and CDR3 relied on genomic DNA as its template. From the reads, TCRdb called clonotypes with MiXCR, one entry per CDR3 protein. The sample records around 210,000 distinct CDR3 sequences, 50% to 70% being singletons.

This TCR was sampled from a human donor with aplastic anemia. The chain carries TRBV7-9 and TRBJ2-1, with 8 bases fitting TRBD1. Sequencing was carried out using sorted CD4+, CD8+, or CD8+CD57+ T cells (not recorded which) from PBMCs. The DNA of the CDR3 is TGTGCCAGCAGCTCCGGACAGGGCCTCTCCTACAATGAGCAGTTCTTC. This codes for CASSSGQGLSYNEQFF.